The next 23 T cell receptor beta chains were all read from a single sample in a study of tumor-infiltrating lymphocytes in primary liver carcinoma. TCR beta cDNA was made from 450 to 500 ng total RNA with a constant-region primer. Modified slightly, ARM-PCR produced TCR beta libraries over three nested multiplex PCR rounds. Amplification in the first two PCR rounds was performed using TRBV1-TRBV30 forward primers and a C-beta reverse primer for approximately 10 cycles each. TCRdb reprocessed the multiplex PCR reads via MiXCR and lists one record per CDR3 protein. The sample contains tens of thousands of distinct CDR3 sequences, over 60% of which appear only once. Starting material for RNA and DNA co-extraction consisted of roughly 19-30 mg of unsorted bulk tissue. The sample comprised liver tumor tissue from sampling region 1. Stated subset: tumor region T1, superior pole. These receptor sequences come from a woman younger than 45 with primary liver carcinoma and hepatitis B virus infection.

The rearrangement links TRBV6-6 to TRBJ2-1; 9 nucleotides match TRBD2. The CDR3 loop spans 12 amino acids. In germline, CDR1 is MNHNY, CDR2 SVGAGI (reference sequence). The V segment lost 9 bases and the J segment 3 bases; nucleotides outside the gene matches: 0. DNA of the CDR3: TGTGCCAGACTAGCGGGCTACAATGAGCAGTTCTTC. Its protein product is CARLAGYNEQFF.

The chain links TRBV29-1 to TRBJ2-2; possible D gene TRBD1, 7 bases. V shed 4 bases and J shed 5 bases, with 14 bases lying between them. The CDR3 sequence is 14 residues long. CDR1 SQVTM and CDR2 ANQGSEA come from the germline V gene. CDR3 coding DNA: TGCAGCGTTGTCGGCAGGGGGGTTACCGGGGAGCTGTTTTTT. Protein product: CSVVGRGVTGELFF.

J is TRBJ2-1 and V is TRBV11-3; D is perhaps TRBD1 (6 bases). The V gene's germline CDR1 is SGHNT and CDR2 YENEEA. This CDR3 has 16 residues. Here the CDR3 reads CASCSTGHGFLDEQFF. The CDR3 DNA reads TGTGCTAGCTGTTCGACGGGACACGGCTTCTTGGATGAGCAGTTCTTC.

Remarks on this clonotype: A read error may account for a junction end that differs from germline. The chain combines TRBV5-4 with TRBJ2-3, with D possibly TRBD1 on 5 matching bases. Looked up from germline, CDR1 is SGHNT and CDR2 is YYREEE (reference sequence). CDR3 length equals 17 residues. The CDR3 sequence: CVSSVDGHPPLTDTQHF. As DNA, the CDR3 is TGTGTCAGCAGCGTAGACGGACACCCTCCACTCACAGATACGCAGCATTTC.

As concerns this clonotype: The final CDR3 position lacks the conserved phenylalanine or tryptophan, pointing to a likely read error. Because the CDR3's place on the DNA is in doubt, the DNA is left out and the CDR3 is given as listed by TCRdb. This CDR3 reads CGSSSLVSDTQYS. The V and J genes are TRBV7-8 and TRBJ2-3; the table gives TRBD2 as D, unverified against the DNA. Germline lookup yields CDR1 SGHVS and CDR2 FQNEAQ. 13 amino acids form the CDR3, both terminal residues included.

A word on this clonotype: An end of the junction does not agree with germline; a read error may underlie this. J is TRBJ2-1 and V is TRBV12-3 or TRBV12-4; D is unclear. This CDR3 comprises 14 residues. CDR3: CGSSLLRLCNEQFF. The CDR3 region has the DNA TGTGGCAGCAGTTTACTCAGACTGTGCAATGAGCAGTTCTTC.

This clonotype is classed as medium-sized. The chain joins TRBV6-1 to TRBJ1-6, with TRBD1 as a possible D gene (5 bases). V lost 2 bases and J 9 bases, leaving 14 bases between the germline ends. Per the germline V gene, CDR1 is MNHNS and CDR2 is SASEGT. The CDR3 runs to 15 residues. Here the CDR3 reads CASSEQGDSGSPLHF. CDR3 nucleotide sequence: TGTGCCAGCAGTGAACAGGGTGATAGCGGTTCACCCCTCCACTTT.

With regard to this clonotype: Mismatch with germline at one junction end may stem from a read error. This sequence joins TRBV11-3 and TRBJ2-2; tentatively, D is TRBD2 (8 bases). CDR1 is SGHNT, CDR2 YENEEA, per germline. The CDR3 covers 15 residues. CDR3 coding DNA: TGTGTCAGCAACGGTCGGGAGGGGGCCCCCGGGGAGCTGTTTTTC. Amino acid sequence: CVSNGREGAPGELFF.

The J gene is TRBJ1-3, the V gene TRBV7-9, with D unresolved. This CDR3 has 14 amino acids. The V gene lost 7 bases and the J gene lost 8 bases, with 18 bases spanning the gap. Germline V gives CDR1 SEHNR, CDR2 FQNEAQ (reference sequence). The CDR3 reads CASNPNRTEDTIYF. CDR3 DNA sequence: TGTGCCAGCAACCCCAACCGGACCGAGGACACCATATATTTT.

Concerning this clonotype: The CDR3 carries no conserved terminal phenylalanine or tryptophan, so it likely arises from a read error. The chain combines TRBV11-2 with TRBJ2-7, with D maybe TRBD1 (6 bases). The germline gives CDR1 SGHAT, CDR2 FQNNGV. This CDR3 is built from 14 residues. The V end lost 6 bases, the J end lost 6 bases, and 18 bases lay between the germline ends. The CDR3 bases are TGTGCCAGCAGTCACCTCGGGATAGGGGGCGAGCAGTACTAC. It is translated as CASSHLGIGGEQYY.

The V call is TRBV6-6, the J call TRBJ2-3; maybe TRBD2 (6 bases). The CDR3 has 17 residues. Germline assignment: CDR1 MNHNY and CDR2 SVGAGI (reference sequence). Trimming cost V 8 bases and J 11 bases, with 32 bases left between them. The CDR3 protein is CASCTTLDRGGQIGQYF. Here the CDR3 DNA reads TGTGCCAGCTGCACCACCTTAGACCGGGGAGGCCAGATAGGGCAGTATTTT.

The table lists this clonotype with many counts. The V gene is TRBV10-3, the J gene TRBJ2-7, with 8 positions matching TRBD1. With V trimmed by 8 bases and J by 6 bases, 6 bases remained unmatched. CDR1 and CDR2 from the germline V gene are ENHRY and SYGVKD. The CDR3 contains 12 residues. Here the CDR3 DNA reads TGTGCCATCGGACAGGGCGGGGTCGAGCAGTACTTC. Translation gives CAIGQGGVEQYF.

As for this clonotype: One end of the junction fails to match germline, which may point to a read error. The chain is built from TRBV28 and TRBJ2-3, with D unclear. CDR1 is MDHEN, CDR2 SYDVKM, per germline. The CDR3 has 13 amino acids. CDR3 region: CVSSINSTDTQYF. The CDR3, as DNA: TGTGTCAGCAGTATTAACAGCACTGATACGCAGTATTTT.

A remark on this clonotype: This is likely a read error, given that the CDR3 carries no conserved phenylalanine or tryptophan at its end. The CDR3 sequence: CATRAGTGDLGEQFS. The CDR3 nucleotides read TGTGCCACCAGGGCCGGGACAGGGGATCTGGGTGAACAGTTCTCC. J is TRBJ2-1 and V is TRBV24-1, with 10 bases aligning to TRBD1. This CDR3 has 15 residues. J lost 13 bases, V lost 7 bases, and 15 bases had no gene match. CDR1 is KGHDR, CDR2 SFDVKD, per germline.

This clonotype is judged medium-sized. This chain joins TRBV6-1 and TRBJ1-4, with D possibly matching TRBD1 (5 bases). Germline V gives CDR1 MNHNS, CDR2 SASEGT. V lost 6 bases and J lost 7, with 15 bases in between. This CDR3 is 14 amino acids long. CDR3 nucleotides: TGTGCCAGCAGGGACCAGGGTGGCCGTGAAAAACTGTTTTTT. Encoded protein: CASRDQGGREKLFF.

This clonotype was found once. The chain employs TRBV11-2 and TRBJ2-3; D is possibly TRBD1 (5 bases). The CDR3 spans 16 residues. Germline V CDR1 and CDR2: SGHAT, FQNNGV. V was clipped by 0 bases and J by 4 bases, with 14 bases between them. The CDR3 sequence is CASSLEWRCRADTQYF. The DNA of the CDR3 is TGTGCCAGCAGCTTAGAGTGGCGGTGCAGGGCAGATACGCAGTATTTT.

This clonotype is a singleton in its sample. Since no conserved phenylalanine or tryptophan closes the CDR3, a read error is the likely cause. The CDR3 is CAGRDRVMNTEAFL. CDR3 bases: TGTGCCGGCAGAGACAGGGTTATGAATACTGAAGCTTTCTTA. This rearrangement joins TRBV28 to TRBJ1-1; 7 nucleotides align to TRBD1. CDR1 is MDHEN and CDR2 is SYDVKM in the germline V gene. CDR3 length: 14 residues.

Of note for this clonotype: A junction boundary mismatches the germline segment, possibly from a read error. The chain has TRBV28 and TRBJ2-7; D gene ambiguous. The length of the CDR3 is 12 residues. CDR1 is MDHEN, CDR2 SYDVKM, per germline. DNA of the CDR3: TGTGCTAGCAGTGACTCCTTCCACGAGCAGTACTTC. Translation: CASSDSFHEQYF.

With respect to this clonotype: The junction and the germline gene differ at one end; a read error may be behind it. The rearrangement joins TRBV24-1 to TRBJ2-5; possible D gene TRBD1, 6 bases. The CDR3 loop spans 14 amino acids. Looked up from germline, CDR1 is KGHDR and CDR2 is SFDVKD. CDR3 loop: CGTSDSSGVWTQYF. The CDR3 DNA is TGTGGCACCAGTGATTCCTCAGGGGTATGGACCCAATACTTC.

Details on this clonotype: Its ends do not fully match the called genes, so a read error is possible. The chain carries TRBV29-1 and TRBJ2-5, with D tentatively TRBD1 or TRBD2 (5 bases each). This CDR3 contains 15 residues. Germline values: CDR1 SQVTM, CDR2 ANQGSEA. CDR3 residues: CSVETGRGVSETQYF. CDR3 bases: TGTAGCGTTGAAACTGGAAGGGGAGTGAGTGAGACCCAGTACTTC.

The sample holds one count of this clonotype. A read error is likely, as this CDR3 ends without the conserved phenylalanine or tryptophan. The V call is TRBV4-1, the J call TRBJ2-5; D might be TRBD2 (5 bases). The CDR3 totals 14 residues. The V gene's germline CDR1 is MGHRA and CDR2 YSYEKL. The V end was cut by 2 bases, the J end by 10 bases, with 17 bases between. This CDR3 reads CASSQKERAVIQYI. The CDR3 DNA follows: TGCGCCAGCAGCCAAAAAGAGAGGGCCGTGATCCAGTACATC.

The CDR3 spells CPCSLAPRDTGELFF. As DNA, the CDR3 is TGTCCCTGCAGCTTGGCACCCAGAGACACCGGGGAGCTGTTTTTT. The V and J genes are TRBV5-6 and TRBJ2-2, with no clear D. The CDR3 has 15 residues. Germline assignment: CDR1 SGHDT and CDR2 YYEEEE.

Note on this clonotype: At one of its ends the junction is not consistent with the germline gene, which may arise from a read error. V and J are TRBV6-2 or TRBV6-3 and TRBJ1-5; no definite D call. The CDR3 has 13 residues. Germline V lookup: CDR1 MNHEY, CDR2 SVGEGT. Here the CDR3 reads CASSYRVNQPQHF. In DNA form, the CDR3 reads TGTGCCAGCAGCTACCGGGTCAATCAACCCCAGCATTTT.